The sequence of this T cell receptor (beta chain) was determined in a study of shared clonotypes between healthy human individuals. General study results and limits: Compared with clonotypes that all four donors shared, non-shared clonotypes had lower generation probabilities.

CD45RO-negative CD8 cells positively selected for CCR7 made up the naive population, which excluded terminally differentiated effector memory CD45RA+ cells. Evenly divided among several immunoSEQ plates was the genomic DNA of each subset. Per the authors' pipeline: Filtering differed, since immunoSEQ gave only junction sequences and no quality scores. Measured with immunoSEQ multiplex PCR; TCRdb has only the in-frame clones, and not every one. The V and J calls and clone size are taken from that table; D and trimming were inferred from the DNA. The repertoire holds 630,000 or so clones, with 95% to 98% as singletons. With 9 bases removed from V and 5 bases from J, the gap between germline ends came to 13 bases. This CDR3 is built from 12 residues. The germline V gene has CDR1 MNHEY and CDR2 SMNVEV (reference sequence). Regarding this clone: Its antigen is as yet unknown.

Sequenced: naive CD8+ T cells sorted from blood. This chain joins TRBV27 and TRBJ1-1; D is unresolved. The sequence was obtained from a man between 25 and 39 years old in good health. The CDR3 is CASWSGRTEAFF. DNA for the CDR3: TGTGCCAGTTGGTCCGGGAGGACTGAAGCTTTCTTT.